The clone carrying this TCR beta chain turned up a few times. Its target is not known. The data were obtained in a study of early T cells in non-severe SARS-CoV-2 infection. Looking at the study overall: Sequencing targeted bulk RNA from unsorted whole blood, leaving chains unpaired.

Study results and caveats: Missing private and CD4 specificities, VDJdb matching favored anti-spike CD8 responses.

The V gene end was trimmed by 5 bases and the J gene end by 2 bases; junction bases not matched to a gene: 5. The CDR3 loop spans 13 amino acids. Germline V gives CDR1 SQVTM, CDR2 ANQGSEA. Attached unique molecular identifiers marked individual cDNA molecules. TCRdb used MiXCR to reprocess the 5' RACE reads, holding one entry per CDR3 protein. Counted here are 25,000 to 35,000 distinct CDR3 sequences, about 4.9% occurring once; the ten biggest clones make up 20% to 25%. The specimen sequenced was whole blood. This chain links TRBV29-1 with TRBJ2-7; 8 nucleotides line up with TRBD2. This TCR derives from an adult who was a healthcare worker with PCR-confirmed SARS-CoV-2 infection or an uninfected control (not recorded which). The DNA for the CDR3 is TGCAGCGTTTTAGCGGGACCTACCTACGAGCAGTACTTC. Translating gives CSVLAGPTYEQYF.